These T cell receptor beta chains were read from a single sample in a study of T cells in Graves' hyperthyroidism and ophthalmopathy. TCRdb called the multiplex PCR reads again in MiXCR, with one record for every CDR3 protein. The sample includes roughly 650,000 distinct CDR3 sequences, about 16% of them seen just once. The sequenced sample consisted of blood. These receptors were taken from a woman aged 40 to 50 with Graves' ophthalmopathy. The CDR3 runs from the conserved cysteine through the conserved F or W. A D gene is named only where the DNA matches it firmly. Clone size, where shown, is once, few, many, or a class for clones that have expanded.

TRBJ1-5 TRBV20-1 few . CSANSPNQPQHF TGCAGTGCCAACAGCCCCAATCAGCCCCAGCATTTT
TRBJ1-1 TRBV11-2 many . CASSLDPKITAFF TGTGCCAGCAGCTTAGATCCAAAGATAACAGCTTTCTTT
TRBJ1-5 TRBV15 . . CATSRERGGNQPQHF TGTGCCACCAGCAGAGAGCGGGGAGGCAATCAGCCCCAGCATTTT
TRBJ1-2 TRBV28 many . CASSRRLIDLLNYGYTF TGTGCCAGCAGTCGCCGATTAATTGACCTGCTGAACTATGGCTACACCTTC
TRBJ2-3 TRBV30 many TRBD2 CAWGDAGAGVGDTQYF TGTGCCTGGGGGGACGCTGGAGCGGGGGTGGGAGATACGCAGTATTTT
TRBJ2-1 TRBV27 . TRBD1 CASGQGLRLAGSSYNEQFF TGTGCCAGCGGACAGGGGCTCCGGTTAGCGGGTAGCTCCTACAATGAGCAGTTCTTC
TRBJ1-1 TRBV29-1 many . CSVVKANTEAFF TGCAGCGTTGTAAAGGCGAACACTGAAGCTTTCTTT
TRBJ2-4 TRBV7-9 few . CASSTSDGNIQYF TGTGCCAGCAGCACCTCGGACGGGAACATTCAGTACTTC
TRBJ1-2 TRBV4-2 . . CASSQALKDYGYTF TGTGCCAGCAGCCAAGCCCTGAAGGACTATGGCTACACCTTC
TRBJ2-1 TRBV3-1 many . CASSQDPHTLGGEQFF TGTGCCAGCAGCCAAGATCCTCACACCCTTGGGGGCGAGCAGTTCTTC
TRBJ2-3 TRBV4-2 . . CASSAGTSHTDTQYF TGTGCCAGCAGCGCCGGGACTTCCCACACAGATACGCAGTATTTT
TRBJ1-5 TRBV19 few . CASSIMARQPQHF TGTGCCAGTAGTATAATGGCCAGGCAGCCCCAGCATTTT
TRBJ1-6 TRBV20-1 . TRBD1 CSASGTGTALNSPLHF TGCAGTGCTAGTGGAACTGGGACAGCACTAAATTCACCCCTCCACTTT
TRBJ2-7 TRBV29-1 . TRBD2 CSATLAGVPTYEQYF TGCAGCGCTACGCTAGCGGGAGTCCCCACCTACGAGCAGTACTTC
TRBJ1-1 TRBV20-1 many . CSAGGANTEAFF TGCAGTGCTGGCGGGGCGAACACTGAAGCTTTCTTT
TRBJ2-1 TRBV7-2 few . CASSFSGQTDNEQFF TGTGCCAGCAGCTTTTCCGGGCAAACTGACAATGAGCAGTTCTTC
TRBJ2-7 TRBV2 many TRBD2 CASKDLQVSGSYEQYF TGTGCCAGCAAAGATTTGCAAGTTAGCGGGAGTTACGAGCAGTACTTC
TRBJ2-1 TRBV2 . TRBD1 CASDGTGDYNEQFF TGTGCCAGTGACGGGACAGGGGATTACAATGAGCAGTTCTTC
TRBJ2-5 TRBV20-1 many . CSAKGSGPQETQYF TGCAGTGCTAAGGGAAGCGGGCCCCAAGAGACCCAGTACTTC
TRBJ2-5 TRBV2 many TRBD1 CASSEGQGASGETQYF TGTGCCAGCAGTGAAGGCCAGGGGGCATCAGGGGAGACCCAGTACTTC
TRBJ2-2 TRBV5-1 many . CASSLGLGELFF TGCGCCAGCAGCTTGGGCCTCGGGGAGCTGTTTTTT
TRBJ2-5 TRBV5-8 few TRBD1 CASSLGSSGGSETQYF TGTGCCAGCAGCTTGGGGTCCTCAGGGGGCTCAGAGACCCAGTACTTC
TRBJ1-6 TRBV19 . . CASSIESDRPSSYNSPLHF TGTGCCAGTAGTATAGAGTCCGACAGGCCAAGCTCCTATAATTCACCCCTCCACTTT
TRBJ2-5 TRBV20-1 . TRBD2 CSAREGLAHYF TGCAGTGCTAGAGAAGGACTAGCCCATTACTTC
TRBJ2-7 TRBV6-2/TRBV6-3 many TRBD1 CASSYPGQINSYEQYF TGTGCCAGCAGTTACCCGGGACAGATAAACTCCTACGAGCAGTACTTC
TRBJ1-1 TRBV19 . . CASSISGFTEAFF TGTGCCAGTAGTATCTCGGGGTTCACTGAAGCTTTCTTT
TRBJ2-2 TRBV15 . TRBD1 CATSPGQGAVQTVRNTGELFF TGTGCCACCTCCCCAGGACAGGGCGCGGTACAAACGGTCCGGAACACCGGGGAGCTGTTTTTT
TRBJ2-1 TRBV27 many . CASSAESSYNEQFF TGTGCCAGCAGTGCAGAGAGCTCCTACAATGAGCAGTTCTTC
TRBJ2-2 TRBV3-1 . TRBD1 CASSQVWTGGENRPNTGELFF TGTGCCAGCAGCCAAGTTTGGACAGGGGGCGAGAATAGACCGAACACCGGGGAGCTGTTTTTT
TRBJ2-5 TRBV12-3/TRBV12-4 many . CASSSTGSETQYF TGTGCCAGCAGTTCTACAGGGTCAGAGACCCAGTACTTC